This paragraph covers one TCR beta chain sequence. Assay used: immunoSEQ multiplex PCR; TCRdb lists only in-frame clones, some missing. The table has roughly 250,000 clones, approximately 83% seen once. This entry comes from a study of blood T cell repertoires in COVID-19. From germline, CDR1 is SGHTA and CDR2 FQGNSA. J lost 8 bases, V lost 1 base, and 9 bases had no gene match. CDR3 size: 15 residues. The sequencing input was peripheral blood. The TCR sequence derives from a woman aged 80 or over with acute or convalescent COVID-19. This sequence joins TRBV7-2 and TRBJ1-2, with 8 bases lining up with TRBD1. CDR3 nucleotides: TGTGCCAGCAGCTTAGAGGGGACAGGAGAAGGCGGCTACACCTTC. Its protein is CASSLEGTGEGGYTF. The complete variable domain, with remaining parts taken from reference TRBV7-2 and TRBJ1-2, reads GAGVSQSPSNKVTEKGKDVELRCDPISGHTALYWYRQSLGQGLEFLIYFQGNSAPDKSGLPSDRFSAERTGGSVSTLTIQRTQQEDSAVYLCASSLEGTGEGGYTFGSGTRLTVV.